These 22 T cell receptor beta chains were all obtained from the same sample, sequenced in a study of T cells in Graves' hyperthyroidism and ophthalmopathy. From RNA transcripts, TCR beta CDR3 regions were amplified. An initial round of RT-PCR targeting the TCR CDR3 relied on the HTBI primer set. TCRdb re-called the multiplex PCR reads through MiXCR, storing one row per CDR3 protein. In the table there are about 350,000 distinct CDR3 sequences, around 18% of which are singletons. Sequencing input: blood. The receptor source for this set is a woman between 40 and 55 years old with Graves' ophthalmopathy.

This clonotype was seen at least ten times. This chain joins TRBV4-2 and TRBJ2-7, with D unclear. Trimming pared 2 bases from V and 4 bases from J, leaving 18 bases between. Germline-derived CDR1 and CDR2 are LGHNA and YNFKEQ. This CDR3 contains 16 residues. The CDR3 reads CASSQNAGVAQYEQYF. The CDR3 bases are TGTGCCAGCAGCCAAAACGCAGGCGTTGCTCAATACGAGCAGTACTTC.

This clonotype has at least ten counts. The rearrangement joins TRBV18 to TRBJ1-3, with D possibly matching TRBD1 (6 bases). Germline loops: CDR1 KGHSH, CDR2 LQKENI. Between the trimmed V and J ends, which lost 5 bases and 1 base, there was a span of 9 bases. CDR3 length: 14 residues. CDR3 in amino acids: CASSFDRSGNTIYF. CDR3 in DNA: TGTGCCAGCTCATTCGACAGGTCTGGAAACACCATATATTTT.

Many counts were recorded for this clonotype. Being one base from a much bigger clone, this may be a read error. The V and J genes are TRBV28 and TRBJ1-2; D is undetermined. The CDR3 spans 13 residues. V shed 2 bases and J shed 7 bases, with 11 bases lying between them. Germline V CDR1 and CDR2: MDHEN, SYDVKM. The CDR3 protein is CASSLMADCGYTF. CDR3 sequence (DNA): TGTGCCAGCAGTTTAATGGCCGACTGTGGCTACACCTTC.

The sample holds many counts of this clonotype. The chain couples TRBV11-2 to TRBJ2-7; D is unclear. Germline-derived CDR1 and CDR2 are SGHAT and FQNNGV. V lost 1 base and J lost 0, with 13 bases in between. The CDR3 is 16 amino acids. Here the CDR3 DNA reads TGTGCCAGCAGCTTAGGATTAAGGACCGACTCCTACGAGCAGTACTTC. It yields the protein CASSLGLRTDSYEQYF.

In its sample, this clonotype was seen many times. The rearrangement links TRBV9 to TRBJ1-2, with D possibly matching TRBD1 (6 bases). Germline assignment: CDR1 SGDLS and CDR2 YYNGEE. V was shortened by 7 bases and J by 7 bases, with 17 bases between the two germline ends. The CDR3 contains 13 residues. CDR3 region: CASGRGALGGYTF. CDR3 in DNA: TGTGCCAGCGGAAGGGGGGCCTTGGGTGGCTACACCTTC.

This clonotype was recorded at least ten times. This rearrangement joins TRBV5-6 to TRBJ1-2; D perhaps matches TRBD1 (5 bases). V shed 0 bases and J shed 6 bases, with 9 bases lying between them. Germline V gives CDR1 SGHDT, CDR2 YYEEEE. The CDR3 length is 13 residues. This CDR3 is CASSLGDVNGYTF. The CDR3 DNA reads as TGTGCCAGCAGCTTGGGGGACGTCAATGGCTACACCTTC.

This chain links TRBV25-1 with TRBJ2-5; D gene uncertain. Trimming removed 5 bases at V and 6 bases at J, with 10 bases between. Germline V gene lookup returns CDR1 MGHDK and CDR2 SYGVNS. This CDR3 has 12 amino acids. CDR3 sequence (DNA): TGTGCCAGCAGTAATTGGGTGCAGACCCAGTACTTC. Translating it yields CASSNWVQTQYF.

The table lists this clonotype with many counts. The chain couples TRBV6-6 to TRBJ2-2; 13 nucleotides match TRBD2. The CDR3 spans 19 residues. The J segment lost 0 bases and the V segment lost 6 bases, leaving 10 bases of the junction unmatched. Looked up from germline, CDR1 is MNHNY and CDR2 is SVGAGI (reference sequence). CDR3 in DNA: TGTGCCAGCAGCCTCCCTCCCGGGACTAGCGGGGCGAACACCGGGGAGCTGTTTTTT. Translating it yields CASSLPPGTSGANTGELFF.

In this sample, this clonotype turned up many times. V and J are TRBV6-1 and TRBJ1-1; TRBD1 matches at 11 bases. The CDR3 length is 15 residues. CDR1 and CDR2 from the germline V gene are MNHNS and SASEGT. V shed 6 bases and J 4 bases; nucleotides not matched to a gene: 7. The CDR3 protein is CASRTPGTGGTEAFF. The CDR3 DNA reads TGTGCCAGCAGGACGCCCGGGACAGGGGGCACTGAAGCTTTCTTT.

This clonotype was seen at least ten times. The chain employs TRBV11-2 and TRBJ2-7; the match to TRBD2 covers 7 bases. Trimming cost V 4 bases and J 3 bases; bases outside gene matches: 18. The CDR3 is 18 amino acids. The germline gives CDR1 SGHAT, CDR2 FQNNGV. The chain's CDR3 is CASSSGYLGLQGDYEQYF. The CDR3 nucleotides are TGTGCCAGCAGCTCAGGATACTTGGGACTACAAGGGGACTACGAGCAGTACTTC. Using reference TRBV11-2 and TRBJ2-7 for the parts outside the CDR3, the full variable domain is EAGVAQSPRYKIIEKRQSVAFWCNPISGHATLYWYQQILGQGPKLLIQFQNNGVVDDSQLPKDRFSAERLKGVDSTLKIQPAKLEDSAVYLCASSSGYLGLQGDYEQYFGPGTRLTVT.

This chain uses TRBV27 with TRBJ2-7, with TRBD2 matching over 8 bases. With V trimmed by 6 bases and J by 5 bases, 18 bases remained unmatched. Germline CDR1 and CDR2: MNHEY and SMNVEV (reference sequence). This CDR3 contains 17 residues. This CDR3 reads CASSSVKLGLELHEQYF. CDR3 sequence (DNA): TGTGCCAGCAGCTCCGTCAAATTGGGACTAGAACTCCACGAGCAGTACTTC.

This clonotype was seen repeatedly, ten times or more. The chain recombines TRBV20-1 with TRBJ2-5; 8 nucleotides match TRBD2. J lost 3 bases, V lost 6 bases, and 9 bases had no gene match. Germline V gene sequence: CDR1 DFQATT, CDR2 SNEGSKA (reference sequence). The CDR3 covers 14 residues. DNA of the CDR3: TGCAGTGCAGCGGGAGCCCCTCCAAAAGAGACCCAGTACTTC. Protein sequence: CSAAGAPPKETQYF.

This clonotype appeared many times. The chain links TRBV28 to TRBJ2-7; D unresolved. The CDR3 runs to 14 residues. Germline assignment: CDR1 MDHEN and CDR2 SYDVKM. Trimming cost V 3 bases and J 1 base, with 10 bases left between them. This CDR3 reads CASSFGGTSYEQYF. CDR3 sequence (DNA): TGTGCCAGCAGTTTCGGCGGAACATCCTACGAGCAGTACTTC.

The chain has TRBV27 and TRBJ1-2, with D possibly being TRBD1 (5 bases). Germline V gene data show CDR1 as MNHEY and CDR2 as SMNVEV (reference sequence). CDR3 length: 14 residues. The V end was cut by 2 bases, the J end by 8 bases, with 15 bases between. The CDR3 region is CASSLRGEVAGYTF. As DNA, the CDR3 is TGTGCCAGCAGTTTAAGGGGTGAAGTGGCGGGCTACACCTTC.

This clonotype was detected a few times. The CDR3 here is CASSHLPAQGSTGELFF. The CDR3, as DNA: TGCGCCAGCAGCCATCTCCCGGCCCAGGGGTCCACCGGGGAGCTGTTTTTT. The V gene is TRBV4-1, the J gene TRBJ2-2; maybe TRBD1 (6 bases). V was cut by 3 bases and J by 4 bases, with 18 bases left in between. This CDR3 contains 17 residues. The germline V gene encodes CDR1 MGHRA and CDR2 YSYEKL.

This clonotype occurred a few times. V and J are TRBV29-1 and TRBJ2-5; D is possibly TRBD1 (6 bases). This CDR3 comprises 14 residues. Trimming stripped 0 bases from V and 3 bases from J, with 11 bases between. Germline CDR1 reads SQVTM; CDR2 reads ANQGSEA. The CDR3 reads CSVEDAQGKETQYF. The CDR3 region has the DNA TGCAGCGTTGAAGATGCTCAGGGGAAAGAGACCCAGTACTTC.

This clonotype was picked up many times. This chain joins TRBV7-3 and TRBJ2-6; TRBD1 might be the D (5 bases). Germline V gene lookup returns CDR1 SGHTA and CDR2 FQGTGA. The CDR3 totals 19 residues. Trimming took off 4 bases at V and 0 bases at J, with 19 bases between the two ends. The CDR3 DNA sequence: TGTGCCAGCAGCTCAAACCGCCCGACAGTAACCTCTGGGGCCAACGTCCTGACTTTC. It translates to CASSSNRPTVTSGANVLTF.

This clonotype appeared many times. This chain connects TRBV12-5 to TRBJ2-2; 9 bases are a match to TRBD1. V shed 0 bases and J 5 bases; nucleotides not matched to a gene: 4. The CDR3 sequence is 16 residues long. Germline CDR1 is LGHNT and CDR2 is FRNRAP. The CDR3 region has the DNA TGTGCTAGTGGTTTGGTCGGACAGGGGAGGACCGGGGAGCTGTTTTTT. Encoded protein: CASGLVGQGRTGELFF.

The CDR3 region has the DNA TGTGCCAGCTCACCAGCGCAGGGGGTGACCGGGGAGCTGTTTTTT. Its protein is CASSPAQGVTGELFF. The gene calls are TRBV18 and TRBJ2-2, with TRBD1 matching 7 bases. The CDR3 runs 15 residues. Germline CDR1 KGHSH, CDR2 LQKENI. V shed 2 bases and J 5 bases; nucleotides not matched to a gene: 5. The variable domain in full, with the rest retrieved from reference TRBV18 and TRBJ2-2, is NAGVMQNPRHLVRRRGQEARLRCSPMKGHSHVYWYRQLPEEGLKFMVYLQKENIIDESGMPKERFSAEFPKEGPSILRIQQVVRGDSAAYFCASSPAQGVTGELFFGEGSRLTVL.

This clonotype appeared a few times. The V and J genes are TRBV30 and TRBJ1-5; 8 bases are shared with TRBD1. This CDR3 region has 15 residues. Germline V CDR1 and CDR2: GTSNPN, SVGIG (reference sequence). V was clipped by 3 bases and J by 2 bases; unmatched bases: 6. The CDR3 DNA reads as TGTGCCTGGAGGGGTCCGGGACAGGGCAATCAGCCCCAGCATTTT. It translates to CAWRGPGQGNQPQHF.

In its sample, this clonotype was seen a few times. This rearrangement joins TRBV6-2 or TRBV6-3 to TRBJ2-2; tentative D call: TRBD1 (6 bases). V was shortened by 6 bases and J by 1 base, with 12 bases between the two germline ends. The CDR3 length is 15 residues. In germline, CDR1 is MNHEY, CDR2 SVGEGT. The CDR3 DNA is TGTGCCAGCAGCTACCAGACAGGGAACACCGGGGAGCTGTTTTTT. Protein sequence: CASSYQTGNTGELFF.

This clonotype was seen a handful of times. The V call is TRBV3-1, the J call TRBJ2-3; 11 bases agree with TRBD2. This CDR3 comprises 16 residues. Germline-derived CDR1 and CDR2 are LGHDT and YNNKEL (reference sequence). With 5 bases clipped from V and 0 bases from J, the junction kept 4 bases outside the gene matches. In DNA, the CDR3 is TGTGCCAGCAGCTACTCTAGCGGGAGGAGCACAGATACGCAGTATTTT. This codes for CASSYSSGRSTDTQYF.